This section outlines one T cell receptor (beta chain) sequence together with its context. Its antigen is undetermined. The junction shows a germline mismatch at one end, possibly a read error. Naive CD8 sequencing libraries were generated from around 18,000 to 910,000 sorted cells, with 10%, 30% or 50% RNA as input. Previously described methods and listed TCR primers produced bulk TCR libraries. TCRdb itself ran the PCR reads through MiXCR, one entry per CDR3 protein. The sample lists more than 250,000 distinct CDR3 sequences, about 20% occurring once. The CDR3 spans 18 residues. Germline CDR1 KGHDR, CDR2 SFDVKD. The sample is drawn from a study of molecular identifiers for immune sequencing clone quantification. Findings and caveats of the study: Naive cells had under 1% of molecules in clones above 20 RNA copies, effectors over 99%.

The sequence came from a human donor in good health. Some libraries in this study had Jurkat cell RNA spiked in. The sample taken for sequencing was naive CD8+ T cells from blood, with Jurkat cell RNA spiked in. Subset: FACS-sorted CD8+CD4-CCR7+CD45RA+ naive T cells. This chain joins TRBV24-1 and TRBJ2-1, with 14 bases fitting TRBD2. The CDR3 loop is CATRYPGLAGVVYNEHFF. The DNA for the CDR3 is TGTGCCACCAGGTACCCGGGACTAGCGGGGGTTGTATACAATGAGCATTTCTTC.